A single count supports the clone carrying this T cell receptor beta chain. This sample stems from a study of control samples from healthy donors and cancer patients. Sequencing was performed with immunoSEQ multiplex PCR; in TCRdb, only in-frame clones are kept and a portion is missing. The sample contains about 120,000 clones, approximately 90% of which appear only once. V lost 5 bases, J lost 1 base, and 5 bases lay in between. CDR3 length equals 12 residues. Germline CDR1 and CDR2: SNHLY and FYNNEI. The J gene is TRBJ2-5, the V gene TRBV2, with D uncertain. The TCR originated in a man in his forties or fifties in good health. The specimen sequenced was blood. DNA of the CDR3: TGTGCCAGCAGTAGGGTCCAAGAGACCCAGTACTTC. The encoded protein is CASSRVQETQYF.